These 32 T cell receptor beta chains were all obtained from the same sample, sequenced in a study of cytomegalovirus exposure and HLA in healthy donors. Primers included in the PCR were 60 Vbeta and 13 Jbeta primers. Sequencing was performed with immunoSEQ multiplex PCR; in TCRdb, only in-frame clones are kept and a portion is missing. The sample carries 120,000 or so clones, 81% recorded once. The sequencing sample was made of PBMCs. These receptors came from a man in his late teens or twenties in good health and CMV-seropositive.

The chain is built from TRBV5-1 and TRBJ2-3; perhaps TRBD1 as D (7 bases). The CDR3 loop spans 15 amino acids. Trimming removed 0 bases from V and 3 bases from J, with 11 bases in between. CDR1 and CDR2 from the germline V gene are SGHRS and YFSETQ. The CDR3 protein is CASSLARGETDTQYF. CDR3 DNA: TGCGCCAGCAGCTTGGCCAGGGGGGAGACAGATACGCAGTATTTT. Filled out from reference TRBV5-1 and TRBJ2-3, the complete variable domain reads KAGVTQTPRYLIKTRGQQVTLSCSPISGHRSVSWYQQTPGQGLQFLFEYFSETQRNKGNFPGRFSGRQFSNSRSEMNVSTLELGDSALYLCASSLARGETDTQYFGPGTRLTVL.

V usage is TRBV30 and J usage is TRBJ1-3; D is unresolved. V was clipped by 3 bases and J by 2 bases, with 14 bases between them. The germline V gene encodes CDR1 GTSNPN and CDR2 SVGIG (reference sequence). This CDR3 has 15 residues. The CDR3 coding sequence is TGTGCCTGGAGCGTAACTGCAATTGCTGGAAACACCATATATTTT. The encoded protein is CAWSVTAIAGNTIYF. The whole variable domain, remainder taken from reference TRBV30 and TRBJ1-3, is SQTIHQWPATLVQPVGSPLSLECTVEGTSNPNLYWYRQAAGRGLQLLFYSVGIGQISSEVPQNLSASRPQDRQFILSSKKLLLSDSGFYLCAWSVTAIAGNTIYFGEGSWLTVV.

The CDR3 spells CASGWTGQSLGELFF. CDR3 DNA: TGTGCCAGCGGTTGGACAGGGCAGAGTCTCGGGGAGCTGTTTTTT. The V gene is TRBV7-9, the J gene TRBJ2-2; 8 bases line up with TRBD1. CDR1 is SEHNR, CDR2 FQNEAQ, per germline (reference sequence). Losses at the gene ends were 8 bases for V and 7 bases for J; bases not matched to a gene: 12. CDR3 length: 15 amino acids.

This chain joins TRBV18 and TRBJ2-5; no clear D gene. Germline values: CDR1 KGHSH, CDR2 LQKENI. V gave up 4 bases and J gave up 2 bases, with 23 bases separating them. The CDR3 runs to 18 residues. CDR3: CASSLIMRSQPTQETQYF. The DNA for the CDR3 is TGTGCCAGCTCACTCATTATGCGGAGCCAACCCACTCAAGAGACCCAGTACTTC.

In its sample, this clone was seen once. In nucleotides, the CDR3 is TGCGCCAGCAGCCAGGATTACCGGACTAGCGGGAGCGCCCGTTACAATGAGCAGTTCTTC. Translating it yields CASSQDYRTSGSARYNEQFF. The rearrangement uses TRBV4-1 and TRBJ2-1, with 13 bases matching TRBD2. Germline assignment: CDR1 MGHRA and CDR2 YSYEKL. V trimming: 3 bases; J trimming: 4 bases; junction bases outside the gene matches: 15. The CDR3 consists of 20 residues.

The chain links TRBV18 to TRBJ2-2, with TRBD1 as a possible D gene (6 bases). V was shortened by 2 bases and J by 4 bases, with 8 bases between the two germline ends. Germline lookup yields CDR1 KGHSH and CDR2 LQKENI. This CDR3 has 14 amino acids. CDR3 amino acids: CASSPKQGTGELFF. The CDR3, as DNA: TGTGCCAGCTCACCAAAACAGGGCACCGGGGAGCTGTTTTTT.

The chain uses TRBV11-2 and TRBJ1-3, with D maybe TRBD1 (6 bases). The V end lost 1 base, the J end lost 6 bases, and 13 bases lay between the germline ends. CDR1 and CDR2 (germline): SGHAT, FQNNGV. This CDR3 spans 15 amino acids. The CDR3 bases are TGTGCCAGCAGCTTAGGGGCAGGGGTCGAAAACACCATATATTTT. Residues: CASSLGAGVENTIYF.

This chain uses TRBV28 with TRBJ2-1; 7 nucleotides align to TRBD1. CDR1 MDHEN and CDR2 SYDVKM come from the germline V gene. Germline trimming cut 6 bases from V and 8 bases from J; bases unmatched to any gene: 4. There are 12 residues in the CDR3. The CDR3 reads CASSQTGDEQFF. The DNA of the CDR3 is TGTGCCAGCAGCCAAACAGGGGATGAGCAGTTCTTC. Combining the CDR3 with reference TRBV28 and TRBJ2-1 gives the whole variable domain DVKVTQSSRYLVKRTGEKVFLECVQDMDHENMFWYRQDPGLGLRLIYFSYDVKMKEKGDIPEGYSVSREKKERFSLILESASTNQTSMYLCASSQTGDEQFFGPGTRLTVL.

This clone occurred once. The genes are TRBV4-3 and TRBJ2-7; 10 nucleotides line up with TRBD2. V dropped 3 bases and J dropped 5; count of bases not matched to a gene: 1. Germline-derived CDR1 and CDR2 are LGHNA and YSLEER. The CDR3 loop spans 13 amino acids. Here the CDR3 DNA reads TGCGCCAGCAGCCATGGACTAGCGGACGAGCAGTACTTC. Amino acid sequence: CASSHGLADEQYF.

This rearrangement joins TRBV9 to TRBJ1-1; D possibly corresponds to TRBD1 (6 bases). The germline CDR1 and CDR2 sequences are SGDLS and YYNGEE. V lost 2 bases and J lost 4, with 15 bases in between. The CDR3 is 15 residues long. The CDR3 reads CASSVQGSGGTEAFF. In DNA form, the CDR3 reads TGTGCCAGCAGCGTTCAGGGGTCTGGCGGCACTGAAGCTTTCTTT.

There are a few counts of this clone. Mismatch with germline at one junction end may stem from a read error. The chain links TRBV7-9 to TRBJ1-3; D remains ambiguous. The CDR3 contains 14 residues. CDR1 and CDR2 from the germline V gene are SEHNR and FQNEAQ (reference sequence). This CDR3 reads CASSLGLRGNTIYF. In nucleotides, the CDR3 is TGTGCCAGTAGCTTAGGACTGCGTGGAAACACCATATATTTT.

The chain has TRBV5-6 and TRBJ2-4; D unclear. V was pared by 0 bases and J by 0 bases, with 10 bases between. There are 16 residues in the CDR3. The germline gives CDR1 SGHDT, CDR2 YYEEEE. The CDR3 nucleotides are TGTGCCAGCAGCTTGGTAGTAGTCCTAGCCAAAAACATTCAGTACTTC. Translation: CASSLVVVLAKNIQYF.

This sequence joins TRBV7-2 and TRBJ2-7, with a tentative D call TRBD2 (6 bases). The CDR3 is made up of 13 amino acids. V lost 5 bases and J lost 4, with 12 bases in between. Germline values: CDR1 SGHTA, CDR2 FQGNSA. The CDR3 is CASSPRDGYEQYF. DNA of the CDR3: TGTGCCAGCAGCCCGCGGGACGGATACGAGCAGTACTTC.

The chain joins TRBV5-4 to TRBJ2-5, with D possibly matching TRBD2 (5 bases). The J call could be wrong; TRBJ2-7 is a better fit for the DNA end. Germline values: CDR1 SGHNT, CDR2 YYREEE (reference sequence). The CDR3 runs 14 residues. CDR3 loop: CASSFSGSSYEQYF. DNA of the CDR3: TGTGCCAGCAGCTTTTCGGGAAGCTCCTACGAGCAGTACTTC.

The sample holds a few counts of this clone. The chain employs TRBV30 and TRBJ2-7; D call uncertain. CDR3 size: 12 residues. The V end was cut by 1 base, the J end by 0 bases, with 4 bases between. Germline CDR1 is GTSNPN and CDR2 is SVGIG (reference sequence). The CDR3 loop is CAWSDNSYEQYF. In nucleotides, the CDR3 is TGTGCCTGGAGTGACAACTCCTACGAGCAGTACTTC. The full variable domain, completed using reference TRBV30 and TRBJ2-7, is SQTIHQWPATLVQPVGSPLSLECTVEGTSNPNLYWYRQAAGRGLQLLFYSVGIGQISSEVPQNLSASRPQDRQFILSSKKLLLSDSGFYLCAWSDNSYEQYFGPGTRLTVT.

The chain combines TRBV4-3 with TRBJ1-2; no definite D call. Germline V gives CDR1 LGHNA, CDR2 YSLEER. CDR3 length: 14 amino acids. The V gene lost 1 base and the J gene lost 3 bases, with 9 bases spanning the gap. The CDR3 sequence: CASSQAPRDYGYTF. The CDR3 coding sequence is TGCGCCAGCAGCCAAGCCCCGAGGGACTATGGCTACACCTTC.

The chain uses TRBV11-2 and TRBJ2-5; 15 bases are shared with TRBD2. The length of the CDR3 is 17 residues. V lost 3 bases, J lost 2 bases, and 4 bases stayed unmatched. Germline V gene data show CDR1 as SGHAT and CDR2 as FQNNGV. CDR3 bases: TGTGCCAGCAGCTTTTTGGGACTAGCGGGGGGACAAGAGACCCAGTACTTC. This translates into CASSFLGLAGGQETQYF.

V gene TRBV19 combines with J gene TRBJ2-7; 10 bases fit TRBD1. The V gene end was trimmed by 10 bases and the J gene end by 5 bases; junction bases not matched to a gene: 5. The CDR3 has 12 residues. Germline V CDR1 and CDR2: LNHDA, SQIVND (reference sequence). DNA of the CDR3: TGTGCCACACGACAGGGGGCTAACGAGCAGTACTTC. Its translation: CATRQGANEQYF.

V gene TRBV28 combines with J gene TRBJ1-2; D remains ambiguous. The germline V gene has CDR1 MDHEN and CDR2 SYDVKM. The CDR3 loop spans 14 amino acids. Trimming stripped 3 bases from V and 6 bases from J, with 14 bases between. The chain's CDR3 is CASSLSRPINGYTF. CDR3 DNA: TGTGCCAGCAGTTTGAGCCGTCCAATAAATGGCTACACCTTC.

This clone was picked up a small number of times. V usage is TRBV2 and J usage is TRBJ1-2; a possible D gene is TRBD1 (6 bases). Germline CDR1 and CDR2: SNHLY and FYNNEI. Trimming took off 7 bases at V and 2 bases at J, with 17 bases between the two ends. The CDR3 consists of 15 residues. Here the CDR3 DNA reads TGTGCCAGCATTAGGAACAGGGAGATAAACTATGGCTACACCTTC. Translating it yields CASIRNREINYGYTF.

This CDR3 reads CASSIAGVVETQYF. The CDR3 nucleotides are TGTGCCAGTAGTATAGCGGGAGTCGTTGAGACCCAGTACTTC. The chain links TRBV19 to TRBJ2-5, with D maybe TRBD2 (6 bases). The germline V and J ends were trimmed by 1 base and 5 bases, with 11 bases remaining between them. Germline V gene lookup returns CDR1 LNHDA and CDR2 SQIVND (reference sequence). The CDR3 is 14 amino acids.

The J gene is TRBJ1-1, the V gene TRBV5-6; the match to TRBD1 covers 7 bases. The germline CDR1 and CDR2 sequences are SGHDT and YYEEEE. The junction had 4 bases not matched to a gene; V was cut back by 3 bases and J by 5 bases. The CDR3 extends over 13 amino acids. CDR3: CASSSRGRTEAFF. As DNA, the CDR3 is TGTGCCAGCAGCTCCAGGGGGAGGACTGAAGCTTTCTTT.

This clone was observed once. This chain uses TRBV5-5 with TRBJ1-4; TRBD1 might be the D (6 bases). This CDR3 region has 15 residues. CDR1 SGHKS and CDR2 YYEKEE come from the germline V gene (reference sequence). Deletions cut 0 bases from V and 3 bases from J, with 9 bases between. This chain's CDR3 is CASSLDQGSNEKLFF. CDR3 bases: TGTGCCAGCAGCTTGGACCAGGGGTCTAATGAAAAACTGTTTTTT.

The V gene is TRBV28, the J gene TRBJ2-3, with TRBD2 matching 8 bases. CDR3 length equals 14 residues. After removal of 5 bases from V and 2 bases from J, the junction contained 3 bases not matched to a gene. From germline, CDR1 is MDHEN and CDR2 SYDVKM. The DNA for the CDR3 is TGTGCCAGCAGTCACGGGGGGGCCACAGATACGCAGTATTTT. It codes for CASSHGGATDTQYF. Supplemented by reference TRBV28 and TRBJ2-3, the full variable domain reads DVKVTQSSRYLVKRTGEKVFLECVQDMDHENMFWYRQDPGLGLRLIYFSYDVKMKEKGDIPEGYSVSREKKERFSLILESASTNQTSMYLCASSHGGATDTQYFGPGTRLTVL.

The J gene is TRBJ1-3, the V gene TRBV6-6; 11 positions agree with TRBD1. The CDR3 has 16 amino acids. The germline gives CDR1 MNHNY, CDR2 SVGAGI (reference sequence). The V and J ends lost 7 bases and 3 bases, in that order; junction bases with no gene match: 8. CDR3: CASTMDRGQVGNTIYF. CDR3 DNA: TGTGCCAGCACCATGGACAGGGGGCAGGTTGGAAACACCATATATTTT.

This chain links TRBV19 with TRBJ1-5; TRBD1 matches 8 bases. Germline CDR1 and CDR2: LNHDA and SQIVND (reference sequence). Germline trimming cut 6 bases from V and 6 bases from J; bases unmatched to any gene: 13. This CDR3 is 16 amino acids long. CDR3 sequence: CASRFQGAVLGQPQHF. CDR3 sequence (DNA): TGTGCCAGTAGGTTCCAGGGGGCCGTCCTAGGTCAGCCCCAGCATTTT.

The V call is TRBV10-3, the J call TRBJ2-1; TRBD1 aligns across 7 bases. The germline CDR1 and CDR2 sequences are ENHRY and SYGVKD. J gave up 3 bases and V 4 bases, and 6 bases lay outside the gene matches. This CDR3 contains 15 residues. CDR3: CAISVRQGFYNEQFF. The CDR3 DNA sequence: TGTGCCATCAGTGTTAGACAGGGTTTCTACAATGAGCAGTTCTTC.

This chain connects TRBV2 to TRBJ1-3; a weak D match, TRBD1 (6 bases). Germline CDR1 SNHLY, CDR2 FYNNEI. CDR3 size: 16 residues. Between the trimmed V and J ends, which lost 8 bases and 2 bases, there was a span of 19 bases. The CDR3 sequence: CASSQVGGAAGNTIYF. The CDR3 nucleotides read TGTGCCAGCTCCCAGGTCGGGGGGGCAGCTGGAAACACCATATATTTT.

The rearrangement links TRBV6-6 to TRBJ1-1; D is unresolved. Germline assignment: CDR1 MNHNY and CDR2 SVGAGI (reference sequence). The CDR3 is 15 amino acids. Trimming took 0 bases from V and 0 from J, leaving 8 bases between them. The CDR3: CASSYSTAMNTEAFF. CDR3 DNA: TGTGCCAGCAGTTACTCTACAGCTATGAACACTGAAGCTTTCTTT.

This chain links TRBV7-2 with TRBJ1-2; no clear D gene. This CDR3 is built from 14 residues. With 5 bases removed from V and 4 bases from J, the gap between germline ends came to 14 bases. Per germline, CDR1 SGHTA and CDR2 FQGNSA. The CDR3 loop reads CASSPVPGTYGYTF. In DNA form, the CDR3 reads TGTGCCAGCAGCCCCGTGCCGGGAACCTATGGCTACACCTTC.

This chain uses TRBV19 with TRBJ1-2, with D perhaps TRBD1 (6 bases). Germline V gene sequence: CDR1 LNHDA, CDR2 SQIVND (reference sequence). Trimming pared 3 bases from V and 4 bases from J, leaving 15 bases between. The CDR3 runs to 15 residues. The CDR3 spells CASSMFGRGSYGYTF. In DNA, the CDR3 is TGTGCCAGTAGTATGTTCGGCAGGGGAAGCTATGGCTACACCTTC.

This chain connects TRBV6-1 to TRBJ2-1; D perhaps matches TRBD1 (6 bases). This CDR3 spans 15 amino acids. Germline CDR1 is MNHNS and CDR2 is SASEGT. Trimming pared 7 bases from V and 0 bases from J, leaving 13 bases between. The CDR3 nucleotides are TGTGCCAGCACGACAGGTATTAACTCCTACAATGAGCAGTTCTTC. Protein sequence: CASTTGINSYNEQFF.